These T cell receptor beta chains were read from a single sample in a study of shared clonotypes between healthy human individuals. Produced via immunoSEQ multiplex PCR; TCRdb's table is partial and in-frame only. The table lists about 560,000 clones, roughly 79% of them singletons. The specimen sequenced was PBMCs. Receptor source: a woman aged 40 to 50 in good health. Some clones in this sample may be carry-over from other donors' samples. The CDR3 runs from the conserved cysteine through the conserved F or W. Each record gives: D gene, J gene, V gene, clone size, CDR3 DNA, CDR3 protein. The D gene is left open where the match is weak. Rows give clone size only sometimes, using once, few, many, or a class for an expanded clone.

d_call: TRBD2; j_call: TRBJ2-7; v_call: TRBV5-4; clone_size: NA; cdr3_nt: TGTGCCAGCAGCTACAAAAGCGGGAAGCAGTACTACGAGCAGTACTTC; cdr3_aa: CASSYKSGKQYYEQYF
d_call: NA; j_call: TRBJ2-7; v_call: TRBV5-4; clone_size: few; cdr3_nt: TGTGCCAGCAGCTCACGAGGATACGAGCGGTACTTC; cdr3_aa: CASSSRGYERYF
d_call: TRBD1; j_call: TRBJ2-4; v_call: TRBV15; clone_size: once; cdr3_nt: TGTGCCACCAGAAACAGGGACAGGGGATTGACTAGCATTCAGTACTTC; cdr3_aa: CATRNRDRGLTSIQYF
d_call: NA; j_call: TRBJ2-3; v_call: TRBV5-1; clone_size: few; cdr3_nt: TGCGCCAGCAGCTTGTTCCAGCGCACAGATACGCAGTATTTT; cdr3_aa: CASSLFQRTDTQYF
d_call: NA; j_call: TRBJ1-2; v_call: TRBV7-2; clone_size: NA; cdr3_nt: TGTGCCAGCAGCTTAGAGGGCGCAGGTTATGGCTACACCTTC; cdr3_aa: CASSLEGAGYGYTF
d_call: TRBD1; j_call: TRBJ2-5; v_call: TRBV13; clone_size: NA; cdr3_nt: TGTGCCAGCAGCTTAGTGGGGACAGGGGTGGAGACCCAGTACTTC; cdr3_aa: CASSLVGTGVETQYF
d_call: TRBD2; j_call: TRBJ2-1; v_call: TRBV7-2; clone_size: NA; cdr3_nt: TGTGCCAGCAGCTTACTCGGACTAGTCTCCTACAATGAGCAGTTCTTC; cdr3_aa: CASSLLGLVSYNEQFF
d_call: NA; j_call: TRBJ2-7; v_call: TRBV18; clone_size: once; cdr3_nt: TGTGCCAGCTCGACCACCCGCCCCGAGGCAGGCGAGCAGTACTTC; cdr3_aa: CASSTTRPEAGEQYF
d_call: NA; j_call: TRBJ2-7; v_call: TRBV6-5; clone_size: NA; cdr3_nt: TGTGCCAGCAGTTACATTGCGGGACACGAGCAGTACTTC; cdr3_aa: CASSYIAGHEQYF
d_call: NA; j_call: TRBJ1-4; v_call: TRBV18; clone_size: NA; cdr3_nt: TGTGCCAGCTCACCCCCAGGGTTAACTAATGAAAAACTGTTTTTT; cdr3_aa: CASSPPGLTNEKLFF
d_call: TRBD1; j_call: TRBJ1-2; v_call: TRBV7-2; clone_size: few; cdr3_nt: TGTGCCAGCACCTACCGGGACAGAGATAACTATGGCTACACCTTC; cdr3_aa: CASTYRDRDNYGYTF
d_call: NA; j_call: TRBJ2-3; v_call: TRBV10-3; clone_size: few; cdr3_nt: TGTGCCAAGATGACAGGTAACCACACAGATACGCAGTATTTT; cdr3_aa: CAKMTGNHTDTQYF
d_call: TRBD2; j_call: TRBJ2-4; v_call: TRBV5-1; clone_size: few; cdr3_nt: TGCGCCAGCAGACAAACCCTAGCGGGCACAAACATTCAGTACTTC; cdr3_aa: CASRQTLAGTNIQYF
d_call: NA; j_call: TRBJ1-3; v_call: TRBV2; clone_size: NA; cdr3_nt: TGTGCCCTCCGAGCCAGGGGCTCTGGAAACACCATATATTTT; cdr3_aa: CALRARGSGNTIYF
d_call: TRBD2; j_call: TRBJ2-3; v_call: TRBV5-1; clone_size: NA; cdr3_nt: TGCGCCAGCAGACTTAGCGGGAGCACAGATACGCAGTATTTT; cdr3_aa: CASRLSGSTDTQYF
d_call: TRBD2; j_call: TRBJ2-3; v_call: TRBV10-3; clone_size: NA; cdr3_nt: TGTGCCACTCTCGGCGGGAGTACAGATACGCAGTATTTT; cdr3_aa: CATLGGSTDTQYF
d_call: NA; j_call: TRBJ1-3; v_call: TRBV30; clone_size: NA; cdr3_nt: TGTGCCTGGGGGGGAAACACCATATATTTT; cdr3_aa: CAWGGNTIYF
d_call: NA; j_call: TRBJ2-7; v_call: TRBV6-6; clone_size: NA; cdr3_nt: TGTGCCAGCAGTTACACCGGGATTGGGGGCTCCTACGAGCAGTACTTC; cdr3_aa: CASSYTGIGGSYEQYF
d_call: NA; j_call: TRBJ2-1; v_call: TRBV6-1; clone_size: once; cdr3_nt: TGTGCCAGTGAGGGCCCGGGCGATGAGCAGTTCTTC; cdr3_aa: CASEGPGDEQFF
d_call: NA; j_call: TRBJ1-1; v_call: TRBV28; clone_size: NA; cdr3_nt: TGTGCCAGCAGTTTTCAGGGGCCGAACACTGAAGCTTTCTTT; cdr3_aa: CASSFQGPNTEAFF
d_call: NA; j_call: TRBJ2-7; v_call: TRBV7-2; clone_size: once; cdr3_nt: TGTGCCAGCAGCTTTGGTAGGCAGGGCTACGAGCAGTACTTC; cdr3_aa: CASSFGRQGYEQYF
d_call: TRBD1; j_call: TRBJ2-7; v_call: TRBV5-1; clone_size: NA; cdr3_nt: TGCGCCAGCAGCCCCGACAGGGGTTACTACGAGCAGTACTTC; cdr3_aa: CASSPDRGYYEQYF
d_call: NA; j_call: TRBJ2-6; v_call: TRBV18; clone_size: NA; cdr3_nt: TGTGCCAGCTCACCAACATCTGGGGCCAACGTCCTGACTTTC; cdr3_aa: CASSPTSGANVLTF
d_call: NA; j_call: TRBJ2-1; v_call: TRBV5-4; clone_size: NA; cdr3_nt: TGTGCCAGCTCCTCGAGGGCGGCTAGCTCCTACAATGAGCAGTTCTTC; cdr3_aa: CASSSRAASSYNEQFF
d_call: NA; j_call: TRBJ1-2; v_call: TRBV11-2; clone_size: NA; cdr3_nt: TGTGCCAGCAGCCCCCGACAATATGGCTACACCTTC; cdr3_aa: CASSPRQYGYTF
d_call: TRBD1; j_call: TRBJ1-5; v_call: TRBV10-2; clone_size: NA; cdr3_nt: TGCGCCAGCAGTGAGCCCGACAGGGAGAAGCATTTT; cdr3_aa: CASSEPDREKHF
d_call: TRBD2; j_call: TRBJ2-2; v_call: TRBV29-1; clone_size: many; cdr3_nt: TGCAGCGTTGTAGGTGGTCCAGCGGGAGCTAGCGGGGAGCTGTTTTTT; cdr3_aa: CSVVGGPAGASGELFF
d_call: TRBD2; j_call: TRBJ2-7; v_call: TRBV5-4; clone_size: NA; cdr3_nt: TGTGCCAGCAGGTTGGGACTAGCGGGCACCTCCTACGAGCAGTACTTC; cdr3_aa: CASRLGLAGTSYEQYF
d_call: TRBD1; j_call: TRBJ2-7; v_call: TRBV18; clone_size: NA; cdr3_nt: TGTGCCAGCTCTCTTACCGTGGGACAGGATTACGAGCAGTACTTC; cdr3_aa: CASSLTVGQDYEQYF
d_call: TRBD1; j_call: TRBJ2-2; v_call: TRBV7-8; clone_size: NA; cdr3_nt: TGTGCCAGCAGCCGGGACAGGGCTGGGGCCGGGGAGCTGTTTTTT; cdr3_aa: CASSRDRAGAGELFF
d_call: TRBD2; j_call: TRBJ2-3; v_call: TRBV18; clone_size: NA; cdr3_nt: TGTGCCAGCTCACCCGCGACTAGCTACGCCACAGATACGCAGTATTTT; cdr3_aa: CASSPATSYATDTQYF
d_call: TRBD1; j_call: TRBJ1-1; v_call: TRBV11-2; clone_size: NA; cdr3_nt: TGTGCCAGCAGCTCCGCCGGGACAGTTGAAGCTTTCTTT; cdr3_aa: CASSSAGTVEAFF
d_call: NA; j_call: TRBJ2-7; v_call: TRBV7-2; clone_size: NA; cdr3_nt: TGTGCCAGCAGCATAAACTACGAGCAGTACTTC; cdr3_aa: CASSINYEQYF
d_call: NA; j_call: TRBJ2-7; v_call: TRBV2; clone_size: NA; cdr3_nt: TGTGCCAGCACCCAAAGGGACGGAGCCTACGAGCAGTACTTC; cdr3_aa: CASTQRDGAYEQYF
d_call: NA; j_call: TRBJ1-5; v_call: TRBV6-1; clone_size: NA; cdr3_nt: TGTGCCAGCAGTGGGTCGCGCCAATCACGCAATCAGCCCCAGCATTTT; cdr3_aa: CASSGSRQSRNQPQHF
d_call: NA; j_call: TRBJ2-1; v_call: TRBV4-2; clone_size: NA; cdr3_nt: TGTGCCAGCAGCCGAGAACTAGAATTTTCATACAATGAGCAGTTCTTC; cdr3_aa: CASSRELEFSYNEQFF